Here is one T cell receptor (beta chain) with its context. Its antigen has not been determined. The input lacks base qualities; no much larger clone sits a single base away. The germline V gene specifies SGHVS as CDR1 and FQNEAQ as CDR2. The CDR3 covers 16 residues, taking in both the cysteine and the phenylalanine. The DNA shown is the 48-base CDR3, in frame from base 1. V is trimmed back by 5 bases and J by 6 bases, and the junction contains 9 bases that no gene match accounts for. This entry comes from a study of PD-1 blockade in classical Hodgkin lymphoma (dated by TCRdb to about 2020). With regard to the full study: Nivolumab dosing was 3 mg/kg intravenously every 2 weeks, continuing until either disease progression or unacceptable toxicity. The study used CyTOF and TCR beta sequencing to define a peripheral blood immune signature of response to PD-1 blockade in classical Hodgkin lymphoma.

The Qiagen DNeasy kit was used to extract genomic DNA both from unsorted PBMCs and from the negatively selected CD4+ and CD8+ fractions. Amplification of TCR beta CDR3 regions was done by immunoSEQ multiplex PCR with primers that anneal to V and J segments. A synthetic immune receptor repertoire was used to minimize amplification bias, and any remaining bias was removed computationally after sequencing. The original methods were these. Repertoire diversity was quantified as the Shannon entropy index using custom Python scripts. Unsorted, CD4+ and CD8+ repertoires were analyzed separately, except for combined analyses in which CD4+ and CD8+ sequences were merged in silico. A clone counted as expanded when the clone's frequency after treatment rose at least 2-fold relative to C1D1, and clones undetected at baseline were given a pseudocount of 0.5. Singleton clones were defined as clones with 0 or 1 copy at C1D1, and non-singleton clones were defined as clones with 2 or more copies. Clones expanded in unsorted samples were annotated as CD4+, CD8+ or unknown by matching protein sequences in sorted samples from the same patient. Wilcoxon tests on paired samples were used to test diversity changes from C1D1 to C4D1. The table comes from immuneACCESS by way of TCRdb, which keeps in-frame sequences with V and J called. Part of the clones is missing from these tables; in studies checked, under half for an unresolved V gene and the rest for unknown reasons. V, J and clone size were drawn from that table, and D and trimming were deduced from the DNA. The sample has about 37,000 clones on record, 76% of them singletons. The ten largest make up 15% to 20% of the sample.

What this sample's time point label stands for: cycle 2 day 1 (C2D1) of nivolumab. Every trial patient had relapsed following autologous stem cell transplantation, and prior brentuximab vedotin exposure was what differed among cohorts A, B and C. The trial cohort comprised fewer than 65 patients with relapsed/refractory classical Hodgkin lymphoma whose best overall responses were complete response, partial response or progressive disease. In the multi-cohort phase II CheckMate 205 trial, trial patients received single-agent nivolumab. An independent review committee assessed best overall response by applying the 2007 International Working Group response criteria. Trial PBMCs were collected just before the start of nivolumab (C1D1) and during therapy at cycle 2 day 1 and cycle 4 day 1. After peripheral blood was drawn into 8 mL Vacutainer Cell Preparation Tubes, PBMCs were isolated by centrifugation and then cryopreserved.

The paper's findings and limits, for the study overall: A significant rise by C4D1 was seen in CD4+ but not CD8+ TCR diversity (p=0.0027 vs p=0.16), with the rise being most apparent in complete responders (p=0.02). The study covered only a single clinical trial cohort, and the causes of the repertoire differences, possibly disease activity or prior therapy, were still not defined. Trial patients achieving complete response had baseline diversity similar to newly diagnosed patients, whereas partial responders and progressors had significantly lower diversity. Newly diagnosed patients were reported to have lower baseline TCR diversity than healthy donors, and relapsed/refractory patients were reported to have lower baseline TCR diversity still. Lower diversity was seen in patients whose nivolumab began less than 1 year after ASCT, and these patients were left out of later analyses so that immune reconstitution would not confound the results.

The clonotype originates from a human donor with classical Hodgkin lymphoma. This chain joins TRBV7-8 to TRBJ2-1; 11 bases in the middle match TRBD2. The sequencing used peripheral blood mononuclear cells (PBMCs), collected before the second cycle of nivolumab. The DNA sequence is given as TGTGCCAGCAGCCCAGCCGGACTAGCGGGCTTCAATGAGCAGTTCTTC. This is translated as CASSPAGLAGFNEQFF.